The 27 T cell receptor beta chains below come from one sample, sequenced in a study of blood T cell repertoires in COVID-19 (dated by TCRdb to about 2020). The library was made by the immunoSEQ multiplex PCR assay. In its TCRdb copy, this immuneACCESS table keeps in-frame sequences only and misses some clones. Where compared with another copy, unresolved V genes explain less than half of these, and the others have no known cause. The sample has about 200,000 clones on record, less than 85% of them singletons. The ten largest clones add up to approximately 6% of the sample. The material sequenced was peripheral blood. Receptor source: a woman in her 70s with acute or convalescent COVID-19.

The chain couples TRBV6-5 to TRBJ1-5, with 8 bases matching TRBD1. The CDR3 consists of 15 residues. Germline-derived CDR1 and CDR2 are MNHEY and SVGAGI. J gave up 3 bases and V 6 bases, and 7 bases lay outside the gene matches. As DNA, the CDR3 is TGTGCCAGCAGGGCCCAGGGACAGGTCAATCAGCCCCAGCATTTT. Its protein is CASRAQGQVNQPQHF.

In its sample, this clone was seen a few times. The V and J genes are TRBV28 and TRBJ1-1; 7 nucleotides match TRBD1. V gave up 1 base and J gave up 4 bases; unmatched junction bases: 3. Looked up from germline, CDR1 is MDHEN and CDR2 is SYDVKM. CDR3 length equals 14 residues. CDR3 amino acids: CASSLFHRGTEAFF. CDR3 nucleotide sequence: TGTGCCAGCAGTTTATTTCACAGGGGCACTGAAGCTTTCTTT.

This chain links TRBV19 with TRBJ2-2, with D possibly TRBD2 on 5 matching bases. The CDR3 totals 15 residues. The germline CDR1 and CDR2 sequences are LNHDA and SQIVND (reference sequence). Between the trimmed V and J ends, which lost 3 bases and 0 bases, there was a span of 8 bases. The CDR3 DNA follows: TGTGCCAGTAGTATCGGAGCGGCGAACACCGGGGAGCTGTTTTTT. It is translated as CASSIGAANTGELFF.

The rearrangement uses TRBV2 and TRBJ2-7; D is uncertain. This CDR3 has 14 amino acids. Germline-derived CDR1 and CDR2 are SNHLY and FYNNEI. V lost 7 bases, J lost 3 bases, and 16 bases lay in between. CDR3 bases: TGTGCCAGCACCTCCATCCGTTCCGGCTACGAGCAGTACTTC. It codes for CASTSIRSGYEQYF. Complete variable domain (other parts from reference TRBV2 and TRBJ2-7): EPEVTQTPSHQVTQMGQEVILRCVPISNHLYFYWYRQILGQKVEFLVSFYNNEISEKSEIFDDQFSVERPDGSNFTLKIRSTKLEDSAMYFCASTSIRSGYEQYFGPGTRLTVT.

J is TRBJ2-6 and V is TRBV21-1; whether TRBD2, the table's D call, matches the DNA was not checked. TRBV21-1 is designated a pseudogene. The CDR3 covers 15 residues. The CDR3 reads CASSKGSSGANVLTF. The CDR3 DNA follows: TGTGCCAGCAGCAAAGGGAGTTCTGGGGCCAACGTCCTGACTTTC.

This chain links TRBV11-3 with TRBJ2-7; D is possibly TRBD2 (7 bases). The CDR3 consists of 17 residues. The ends were cut back, 1 base at V and 3 bases at J, with 19 bases in the middle. Looked up from germline, CDR1 is SGHNT and CDR2 is YENEEA. The CDR3 sequence: CASSLVMGRGADYEQYF. The CDR3, as DNA: TGTGCCAGCAGCTTAGTAATGGGTCGGGGGGCGGACTACGAGCAGTACTTC.

The chain employs TRBV7-9 and TRBJ1-1; tentatively, D is TRBD1 (6 bases). V lost 4 bases to trimming and J lost 4 bases, with 13 bases between them. Germline V gene data show CDR1 as SEHNR and CDR2 as FQNEAQ (reference sequence). This CDR3 is 14 amino acids long. DNA of the CDR3: TGTGCCAGCAGCTCACAGGGAAGTATCACTGAAGCTTTCTTT. Amino acid sequence: CASSSQGSITEAFF.

This clone was observed once. The genes are TRBV12-3 or TRBV12-4 and TRBJ2-7, with D uncertain. Trimming took off 7 bases at V and 13 bases at J, with 23 bases between the two ends. The CDR3 sequence is 13 residues long. CDR3 sequence: CASTSSARVPPYF. In nucleotides, the CDR3 is TGTGCCAGCACTTCCAGTGCCCGGGTTCCTCCTTACTTC.

The V and J genes are TRBV19 and TRBJ2-2, with a tentative D call TRBD1 (5 bases). The germline V and J ends were trimmed by 3 bases and 1 base, with 12 bases remaining between them. Germline V gene data show CDR1 as LNHDA and CDR2 as SQIVND (reference sequence). The CDR3 has 16 amino acids. CDR3 in amino acids: CASSMWSQVNTGELFF. CDR3 nucleotide sequence: TGTGCCAGTAGTATGTGGTCACAGGTGAACACCGGGGAGCTGTTTTTT.

The chain joins TRBV13 to TRBJ2-7; the D is unclear. Germline lookup yields CDR1 PRHDT and CDR2 FYEKMQ (reference sequence). CDR3 length equals 15 residues. V lost 3 bases and J 0 bases, leaving 12 bases between the germline ends. The DNA for the CDR3 is TGTGCCAGCAGCTTGGGTGGGCCCCTCTCCTACGAGCAGTACTTC. This sequence encodes CASSLGGPLSYEQYF.

The chain has TRBV19 and TRBJ2-3; D call uncertain. From germline, CDR1 is LNHDA and CDR2 SQIVND (reference sequence). The CDR3 has 16 residues. V was cut by 8 bases and J by 0 bases, with 18 bases left in between. CDR3 residues: CASSPRRSSSTDTQYF. CDR3 DNA sequence: TGTGCCAGTTCACCCCGCCGGAGTTCTAGCACAGATACGCAGTATTTT.

The chain recombines TRBV12-5 with TRBJ2-1, with a possible D match to TRBD1 (5 bases). The germline gives CDR1 LGHNT, CDR2 FRNRAP. The germline V and J ends were trimmed by 6 bases and 7 bases, with 19 bases remaining between them. This CDR3 is 15 amino acids long. CDR3 sequence: CASGPGIGARNEQFF. The DNA for the CDR3 is TGTGCTAGTGGCCCCGGAATAGGGGCCCGGAATGAGCAGTTCTTC.

This clone was found a few times. The V and J genes are TRBV2 and TRBJ1-1; 10 bases map to TRBD1. This CDR3 has 14 amino acids. Germline V gene lookup returns CDR1 SNHLY and CDR2 FYNNEI. V was clipped by 4 bases and J by 4 bases; unmatched bases: 3. This chain's CDR3 is CASSGDRGFTEAFF. The CDR3 DNA follows: TGTGCCAGCAGTGGGGACAGGGGATTCACTGAAGCTTTCTTT.

This clone was seen just once. J is TRBJ1-3 and V is TRBV28, with D maybe TRBD1 (6 bases). Germline CDR1 and CDR2: MDHEN and SYDVKM. Deletions cut 6 bases from V and 0 bases from J, with 12 bases between. The CDR3 loop spans 15 amino acids. This CDR3 reads CASRDTGRSGNTIYF. CDR3 bases: TGTGCCAGCAGGGATACAGGGCGCTCTGGAAACACCATATATTTT.

The chain links TRBV12-5 to TRBJ2-1, with D tentatively TRBD2 (6 bases). The CDR3 runs 13 residues. The germline V gene encodes CDR1 LGHNT and CDR2 FRNRAP. V dropped 7 bases and J dropped 9 bases, with 16 bases sitting between them. CDR3 sequence (DNA): TGTGCTAGTGCCCTGGGACTTGGTGCTGAGCAGTTCTTC. Amino acid sequence: CASALGLGAEQFF.

The V and J genes are TRBV4-2 and TRBJ1-5, with 8 bases aligning to TRBD1. Germline loops: CDR1 LGHNA, CDR2 YNFKEQ. The CDR3 has 16 amino acids. Unmatched junction bases numbered 5, after V lost 3 bases and J lost 1 base. CDR3 DNA: TGTGCCAGCAGCCAGACAGGGGCGACAAGCAATCAGCCCCAGCATTTT. It translates to CASSQTGATSNQPQHF.

This chain uses TRBV7-2 with TRBJ2-7; D unresolved. CDR1 is SGHTA, CDR2 FQGNSA, per germline. V dropped 5 bases and J dropped 0 bases, with 11 bases sitting between them. This CDR3 comprises 14 residues. CDR3 nucleotides: TGTGCCAGCAGCCCTATAAGGAGCTCCTACGAGCAGTACTTC. Protein: CASSPIRSSYEQYF.

Comments on this clone: Other DNA sequences in the sample encode the same CDR3. The chain employs TRBV7-3 and TRBJ2-1; 13 bases are a match to TRBD2. CDR1 and CDR2 from the germline V gene are SGHTA and FQGTGA. V lost 5 bases to trimming and J lost 3 bases; unmatched junction nucleotides: 4. This CDR3 comprises 16 residues. The CDR3 sequence: CASSLGLAGDYNEQFF. Here the CDR3 DNA reads TGTGCCAGCAGCCTAGGACTAGCGGGAGACTACAATGAGCAGTTCTTC.

The chain is built from TRBV5-1 and TRBJ1-2; no reliable D call. The length of the CDR3 is 15 residues. Between the trimmed V and J ends, which lost 0 bases and 2 bases, there was a span of 11 bases. Germline V gives CDR1 SGHRS, CDR2 YFSETQ. CDR3 protein: CASSLVRSGNYGYTF. Here the CDR3 DNA reads TGCGCCAGCAGCTTGGTTCGAAGTGGCAACTATGGCTACACCTTC.

The chain employs TRBV18 and TRBJ2-6; D gene ambiguous. This CDR3 contains 17 residues. Germline V gives CDR1 KGHSH, CDR2 LQKENI. Trimming left V 5 bases short and J 0 bases short, with 14 bases between. The CDR3 sequence is CASSEASPVSGANVLTF. The CDR3 coding sequence is TGTGCCAGCTCAGAGGCCAGTCCCGTCTCTGGGGCCAACGTCCTGACTTTC.

The chain joins TRBV3-1 (or the pseudogene TRBV3-2) to TRBJ1-1; 7 nucleotides agree with TRBD1. The J segment lost 4 bases and the V segment lost 3 bases, leaving 5 bases of the junction unmatched. Germline V CDR1 and CDR2: LGHDT, YNNKEL (reference sequence). There are 14 residues in the CDR3. The CDR3 here is CASSQVTGTTEAFF. For the CDR3, the DNA is TGTGCCAGCAGCCAGGTGACAGGGACCACTGAAGCTTTCTTT.

The chain recombines TRBV25-1 with TRBJ1-2, with TRBD1 matching 8 bases. Per germline, CDR1 MGHDK and CDR2 SYGVNS. This CDR3 has 15 residues. V gave up 2 bases and J gave up 3 bases; unmatched junction bases: 5. The CDR3 loop reads CASSEGAGGHYGYTF. CDR3 bases: TGTGCCAGCAGTGAAGGGGCAGGGGGCCACTATGGCTACACCTTC.

The chain has TRBV18 and TRBJ2-3; no clear D. Per germline, CDR1 KGHSH and CDR2 LQKENI. This CDR3 has 14 amino acids. V was shortened by 6 bases and J by 0 bases, with 10 bases between the two germline ends. The CDR3 bases are TGTGCCAGCTCCCCTCTTCGGAGCACAGATACGCAGTATTTT. Translating it yields CASSPLRSTDTQYF.

The chain uses TRBV15 and TRBJ2-7; a weak D match, TRBD1 (6 bases). The CDR3 is 12 amino acids. Germline CDR1 and CDR2: LNHNV and YYDKDF (reference sequence). V was clipped by 4 bases and J by 4 bases, with 8 bases between them. The CDR3 protein is CATSKQGYEQYF. In nucleotides, the CDR3 is TGTGCCACCAGCAAACAGGGTTACGAGCAGTACTTC.

This chain links TRBV2 with TRBJ2-3, with unresolved D. This CDR3 comprises 15 residues. V shed 4 bases and J shed 4 bases, with 15 bases lying between them. Germline V gene data show CDR1 as SNHLY and CDR2 as FYNNEI. CDR3 nucleotide sequence: TGTGCCAGCAGTGTAGTGTATACGGGTGCAGATACGCAGTATTTT. Translation gives CASSVVYTGADTQYF.

The CDR3 is CASSLTQGPYEQYF. CDR3 sequence (DNA): TGTGCCAGTAGCCTAACACAGGGACCCTACGAGCAGTACTTC. The chain combines TRBV19 with TRBJ2-7; weak D call: TRBD1 (6 bases). V lost 6 bases and J lost 2, with 14 bases in between. The CDR3 contains 14 residues. The germline V gene encodes CDR1 LNHDA and CDR2 SQIVND (reference sequence).

V usage is TRBV11-2 and J usage is TRBJ2-2, with 8 bases that match TRBD2. This CDR3 contains 14 residues. V gave up 5 bases and J gave up 5 bases; unmatched junction bases: 4. Germline V gene data show CDR1 as SGHAT and CDR2 as FQNNGV. The CDR3 loop reads CASSKLAATGELFF. The DNA for the CDR3 is TGTGCCAGCAGCAAACTAGCGGCTACCGGGGAGCTGTTTTTT.